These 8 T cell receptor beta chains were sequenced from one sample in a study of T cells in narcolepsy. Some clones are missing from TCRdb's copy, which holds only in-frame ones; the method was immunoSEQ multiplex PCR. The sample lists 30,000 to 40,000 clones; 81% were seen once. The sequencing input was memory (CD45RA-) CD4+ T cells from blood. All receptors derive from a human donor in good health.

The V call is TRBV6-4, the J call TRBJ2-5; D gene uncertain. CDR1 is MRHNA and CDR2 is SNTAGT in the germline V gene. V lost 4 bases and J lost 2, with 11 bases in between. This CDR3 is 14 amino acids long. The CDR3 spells CASSVPPEQETQYF. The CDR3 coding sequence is TGTGCCAGCAGTGTACCCCCCGAACAAGAGACCCAGTACTTC.

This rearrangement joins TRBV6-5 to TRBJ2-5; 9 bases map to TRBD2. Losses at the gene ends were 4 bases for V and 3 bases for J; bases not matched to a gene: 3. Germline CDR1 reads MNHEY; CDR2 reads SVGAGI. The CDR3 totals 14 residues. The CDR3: CASSWRGGKETQYF. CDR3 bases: TGTGCCAGCAGTTGGCGGGGGGGCAAAGAGACCCAGTACTTC.

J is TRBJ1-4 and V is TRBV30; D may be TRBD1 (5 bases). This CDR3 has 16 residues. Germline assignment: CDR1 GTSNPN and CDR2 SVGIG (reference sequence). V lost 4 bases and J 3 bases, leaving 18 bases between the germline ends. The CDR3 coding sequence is TGTGCCTGGACACGGCCCCCGGCCAGGGCTAATGAAAAACTGTTTTTT. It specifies CAWTRPPARANEKLFF.

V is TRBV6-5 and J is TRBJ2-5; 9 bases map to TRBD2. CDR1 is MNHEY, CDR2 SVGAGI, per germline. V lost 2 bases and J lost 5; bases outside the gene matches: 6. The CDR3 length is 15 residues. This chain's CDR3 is CASSYVGGRAETQYF. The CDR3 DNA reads TGTGCCAGCAGTTACGTCGGCGGGAGGGCTGAGACCCAGTACTTC.

CDR3 region: CASSLGGYEQYF. CDR3 DNA sequence: TGTGCCAGCAGCTTAGGGGGCTACGAGCAGTACTTC. This chain uses TRBV28 with TRBJ2-7, with a tentative D call TRBD1 (6 bases). CDR1 and CDR2 from the germline V gene are MDHEN and SYDVKM. Between the trimmed V and J ends, which lost 6 bases and 3 bases, there was a span of 9 bases. This CDR3 has 12 residues.

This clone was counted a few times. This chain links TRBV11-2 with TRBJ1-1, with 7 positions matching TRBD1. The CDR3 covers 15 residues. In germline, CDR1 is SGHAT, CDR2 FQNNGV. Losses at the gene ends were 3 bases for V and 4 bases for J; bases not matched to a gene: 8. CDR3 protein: CASSLEGALSTEAFF. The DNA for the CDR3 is TGTGCCAGCAGCTTGGAGGGGGCCTTGAGCACTGAAGCTTTCTTT.

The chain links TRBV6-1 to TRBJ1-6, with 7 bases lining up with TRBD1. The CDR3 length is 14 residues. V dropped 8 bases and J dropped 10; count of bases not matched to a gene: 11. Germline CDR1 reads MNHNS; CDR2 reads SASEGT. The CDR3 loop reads CASSTSTGHSPLHF. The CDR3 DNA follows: TGTGCCAGCTCTACCTCGACAGGGCACTCACCCCTCCACTTT.

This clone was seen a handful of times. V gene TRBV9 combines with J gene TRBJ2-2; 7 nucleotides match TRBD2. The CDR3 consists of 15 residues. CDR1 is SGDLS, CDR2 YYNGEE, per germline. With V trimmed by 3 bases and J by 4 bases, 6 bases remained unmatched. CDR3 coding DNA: TGTGCCAGCAGCGACGGACTAGTGGCCACCGGGGAGCTGTTTTTT. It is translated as CASSDGLVATGELFF.